These T cell receptor beta chains were read from a single sample in a study of T cells in Graves' hyperthyroidism and ophthalmopathy. TCRdb reprocessed the multiplex PCR reads with MiXCR, giving one entry per CDR3 protein. The sample contains fewer than 650,000 distinct CDR3 sequences, 14% of which appear only once. The specimen was blood. These receptor sequences come from a woman aged 40 to 49 with Graves' hyperthyroidism. The CDR3 runs from the conserved cysteine through the conserved F or W. A D gene is named only where the DNA matches it firmly. Expanded clones get a size class; other rows say once, few or many, or leave the size out.

j_gene: TRBJ2-7; v_gene: TRBV7-2; abundance: many; d_gene: NA; CDR3nt: TGTGCCAGCAGCTACATCGTCTACGAGCAGTACTTC; CDR3aa: CASSYIVYEQYF
j_gene: TRBJ1-1; v_gene: TRBV7-9; abundance: NA; d_gene: NA; CDR3nt: TGTGCCAGCAGCCCCGGCGGGGTGGTCACTGAAGCTTTCTTT; CDR3aa: CASSPGGVVTEAFF
j_gene: TRBJ1-1; v_gene: TRBV5-1; abundance: NA; d_gene: NA; CDR3nt: TGCGCCAGCAGACTGATAGGGACGGAGAACACTGAAGCTTTCTTT; CDR3aa: CASRLIGTENTEAFF
j_gene: TRBJ1-5; v_gene: TRBV4-1; abundance: many; d_gene: NA; CDR3nt: TGCGCCAGCAGCCAGGGAGGGTGGGACAATCAGCCCCAGCATTTT; CDR3aa: CASSQGGWDNQPQHF
j_gene: TRBJ2-1; v_gene: TRBV7-9; abundance: many; d_gene: TRBD1; CDR3nt: TGTGCCAGCAGCCTTCCGGGACAGGGCATTGTTAATGAGCAGTTCTTC; CDR3aa: CASSLPGQGIVNEQFF
j_gene: TRBJ2-1; v_gene: TRBV6-2/TRBV6-3; abundance: many; d_gene: NA; CDR3nt: TGTGCCAGCAGTTCCGGACTATCGGAGAGTGAGCAGTTCTTC; CDR3aa: CASSSGLSESEQFF
j_gene: TRBJ1-6; v_gene: TRBV28; abundance: few; d_gene: NA; CDR3nt: TGTGCCAGCAGGATACGCCCTAATTCACCCCTCCACTTT; CDR3aa: CASRIRPNSPLHF
j_gene: TRBJ1-1; v_gene: TRBV30; abundance: many; d_gene: NA; CDR3nt: TGTGCCTGGGTGACAGAGACAAATGAAGCTTTCTTT; CDR3aa: CAWVTETNEAFF
j_gene: TRBJ1-3; v_gene: TRBV20-1; abundance: few; d_gene: NA; CDR3nt: TGCAGTGCTCGCCCAGTCATCTCTGGAAACACCATATATTTT; CDR3aa: CSARPVISGNTIYF
j_gene: TRBJ1-3; v_gene: TRBV19; abundance: few; d_gene: NA; CDR3nt: TGTGCCAGTAGTATCGAGGCCGGGGGTCCGGCTGGAAACACCATATATTTT; CDR3aa: CASSIEAGGPAGNTIYF
j_gene: TRBJ2-7; v_gene: TRBV18; abundance: few; d_gene: NA; CDR3nt: TGTGCCAGCTCATCGGAGGCCTACGAGCAGTACTTC; CDR3aa: CASSSEAYEQYF
j_gene: TRBJ2-3; v_gene: TRBV7-2; abundance: many; d_gene: NA; CDR3nt: TGTGCCAGCAGTTTGCAATTTAGTAGCACAGATACGCAGTATTTT; CDR3aa: CASSLQFSSTDTQYF
j_gene: TRBJ2-1; v_gene: TRBV25-1; abundance: few; d_gene: TRBD2; CDR3nt: TGTGCCAGCAGTGAACCTCAGGCTAGCGGGCGCTCCTACAATGAGCAGTTCTTC; CDR3aa: CASSEPQASGRSYNEQFF
j_gene: TRBJ2-7; v_gene: TRBV6-1; abundance: many; d_gene: NA; CDR3nt: TGTGCCAGCAGTGAAAGGCCTAGCTCCTACGAGCAGTACTTC; CDR3aa: CASSERPSSYEQYF
j_gene: TRBJ2-6; v_gene: TRBV7-9; abundance: many; d_gene: NA; CDR3nt: TGTGCCAGCAGCCCTACAGGGACTGGGGCCAACGTCCTGACTTTC; CDR3aa: CASSPTGTGANVLTF
j_gene: TRBJ2-1; v_gene: TRBV25-1; abundance: few; d_gene: TRBD1; CDR3nt: TGTGCCAGCAGTCCCCACCTCGGGACAGACTACAATGAGCAGTTCTTC; CDR3aa: CASSPHLGTDYNEQFF
j_gene: TRBJ2-1; v_gene: TRBV6-1; abundance: many; d_gene: NA; CDR3nt: TGTGCCAGCAGTCCGGTAGATCAATACAATGAGCAGTTCTTC; CDR3aa: CASSPVDQYNEQFF
j_gene: TRBJ2-1; v_gene: TRBV5-1; abundance: few; d_gene: NA; CDR3nt: TGCGCCAGCAGCTTGGGGATGAGGCCTTCCTACAATGAGCAGTTCTTC; CDR3aa: CASSLGMRPSYNEQFF
j_gene: TRBJ2-7; v_gene: TRBV15; abundance: many; d_gene: TRBD2; CDR3nt: TGTGCCACCAGCACCCGGACTAGCGGACCGGGCGAGCAGTACTTC; CDR3aa: CATSTRTSGPGEQYF
j_gene: TRBJ2-7; v_gene: TRBV5-1; abundance: many; d_gene: NA; CDR3nt: TGCGCCAGCAGAGGGTCGGACAGCTCCTACGAGCAGTACTTC; CDR3aa: CASRGSDSSYEQYF
j_gene: TRBJ2-1; v_gene: TRBV13; abundance: NA; d_gene: NA; CDR3nt: TGTGCCAGCAGCACCCACAGAGGTGAGCAGTTCTTC; CDR3aa: CASSTHRGEQFF
j_gene: TRBJ2-5; v_gene: TRBV12-3/TRBV12-4; abundance: many; d_gene: NA; CDR3nt: TGTGCCAGCAGTTTCGGCCAAGAGACCCAGTACTTC; CDR3aa: CASSFGQETQYF
j_gene: TRBJ1-4; v_gene: TRBV6-1; abundance: NA; d_gene: TRBD1; CDR3nt: TGTGCCAGCAGATCAGGGGGTGAAAAACTGTTTTTT; CDR3aa: CASRSGGEKLFF
j_gene: TRBJ1-3; v_gene: TRBV15; abundance: NA; d_gene: NA; CDR3nt: TGTGCCACCTCGCCCCTAGGCGGAAACACCATATATTTT; CDR3aa: CATSPLGGNTIYF
j_gene: TRBJ2-3; v_gene: TRBV28; abundance: many; d_gene: TRBD2; CDR3nt: TGTGCCAGCAGTTCCCCTAGCGGGAGAGTTACAGATACGCAGTATTTT; CDR3aa: CASSSPSGRVTDTQYF
j_gene: TRBJ2-1; v_gene: TRBV29-1; abundance: NA; d_gene: NA; CDR3nt: TGCAGCGTTGAGGACAATGAGCAGTTCTTC; CDR3aa: CSVEDNEQFF
j_gene: TRBJ2-1; v_gene: TRBV7-3; abundance: many; d_gene: NA; CDR3nt: TGTGCCAGCAGCGAGGGGGGGGGAGCCGTTTACAATGAGCAGTTCTTC; CDR3aa: CASSEGGGAVYNEQFF
j_gene: TRBJ2-7; v_gene: TRBV12-3/TRBV12-4; abundance: NA; d_gene: NA; CDR3nt: TGTGCCAGCAGTTTAGGGGCCAGGATTGCCTACGAGCAGTACTTC; CDR3aa: CASSLGARIAYEQYF
j_gene: TRBJ2-1; v_gene: TRBV7-2; abundance: NA; d_gene: TRBD2; CDR3nt: TGTGCCAGCAGCCCAACGGGAGGGACCATCTACAATGAGCGGTTCTTC; CDR3aa: CASSPTGGTIYNERFF
j_gene: TRBJ2-6; v_gene: TRBV12-3/TRBV12-4; abundance: many; d_gene: TRBD1; CDR3nt: TGTGCCAGCAGTATAAGGACAGGGTCCAGCTCTGGGGCCAACGTCCTGACTTTC; CDR3aa: CASSIRTGSSSGANVLTF
j_gene: TRBJ2-2; v_gene: TRBV24-1; abundance: NA; d_gene: NA; CDR3nt: TGTGCCACCCGATCGGGACACAAGAACACCGGGGAGCTGTTTTTT; CDR3aa: CATRSGHKNTGELFF
j_gene: TRBJ2-2; v_gene: TRBV7-8; abundance: many; d_gene: TRBD2; CDR3nt: TGTGCCAGCAGCCCTCGACTACTAGCGGGAGATGGGACCGGGGAGCTGTTTTTT; CDR3aa: CASSPRLLAGDGTGELFF
j_gene: TRBJ2-1; v_gene: TRBV28; abundance: many; d_gene: TRBD2; CDR3nt: TGTGCCAGCAGTACTCCATGGAGCGGGGACTACAATGAGCAGTTCTTC; CDR3aa: CASSTPWSGDYNEQFF